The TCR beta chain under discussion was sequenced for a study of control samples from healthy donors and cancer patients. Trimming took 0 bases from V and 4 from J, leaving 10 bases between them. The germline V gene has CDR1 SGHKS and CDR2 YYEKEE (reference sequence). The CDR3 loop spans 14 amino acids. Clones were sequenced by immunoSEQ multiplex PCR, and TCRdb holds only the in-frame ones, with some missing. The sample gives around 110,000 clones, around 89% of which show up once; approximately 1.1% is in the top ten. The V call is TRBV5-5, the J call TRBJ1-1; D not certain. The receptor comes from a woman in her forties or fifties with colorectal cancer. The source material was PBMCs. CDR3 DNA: TGTGCCAGCAGCTTGGACTTTTGGGGCACTGAAGCTTTCTTT. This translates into CASSLDFWGTEAFF.